The 9 T cell receptor beta chains below all came from one sample that was sequenced in a study of identical twins. Via MiXCR, TCRdb re-called the 5' RACE reads, giving one row per CDR3 protein. This repertoire shows 450,000 or so distinct CDR3 sequences, roughly 24% found once; its top ten account for about 2.7%. The data were also submitted as part of a second study, on T cells expressing NK-cell markers.

The sequenced sample consisted of CD4+ T cells sorted from blood. All receptors derive from a woman aged 18-29 years in good health.

J is TRBJ2-1 and V is TRBV9, with 9 bases that match TRBD2. The CDR3 runs 14 residues. Germline V gene lookup returns CDR1 SGDLS and CDR2 YYNGEE. V lost 4 bases and J lost 5; bases outside the gene matches: 4. The CDR3 here is CASSFAGGNNEQFF. In DNA, the CDR3 is TGTGCCAGCAGCTTTGCGGGGGGGAACAATGAGCAGTTCTTC.

Only one count was recorded for this clonotype. At one boundary the junction diverges from the germline segment, which might be a read error. The V call is TRBV11-3, the J call TRBJ2-1, with D possibly being TRBD2 (6 bases). In germline, CDR1 is SGHNT, CDR2 YENEEA. This CDR3 spans 13 amino acids. The DNA for the CDR3 is TGTGCCAGCAGCCTAGAGGGACTCCATGAGCAGTTCTTC. Amino acid sequence: CASSLEGLHEQFF.

This clonotype was seen at least ten times. The rearrangement joins TRBV5-1 to TRBJ2-7; tentatively, D is TRBD2 (5 bases). This CDR3 spans 13 amino acids. Germline assignment: CDR1 SGHRS and CDR2 YFSETQ. The V end was cut by 1 base, the J end by 7 bases, with 12 bases between. The CDR3 loop reads CASSLTGTGEQYF. CDR3 nucleotides: TGCGCCAGCAGCTTGACGGGAACGGGGGAGCAGTACTTC.

The CDR3 bases are TGCGCCAGCAGTGTTAGCGGGAGGGCTGGCGAGCAGTACTTC. Translation gives CASSVSGRAGEQYF. V gene TRBV10-1 combines with J gene TRBJ2-7; 11 positions match TRBD2. The CDR3 runs 14 residues. CDR1 and CDR2 from the germline V gene are WNHNN and SYGVQD (reference sequence). V shed 4 bases, J shed 6 bases, and the junction held 5 bases outside the gene matches.

This clonotype was observed many times. The chain employs TRBV5-1 and TRBJ2-3; unclear D gene. The CDR3 covers 13 residues. V lost 7 bases and J 0 bases, leaving 9 bases between the germline ends. In germline, CDR1 is SGHRS, CDR2 YFSETQ. In DNA, the CDR3 is TGCGCCAGCTTAGAGCCTAGCACAGATACGCAGTATTTT. Amino acids: CASLEPSTDTQYF. Drawing the rest from reference TRBV5-1 and TRBJ2-3, the complete variable domain is KAGVTQTPRYLIKTRGQQVTLSCSPISGHRSVSWYQQTPGQGLQFLFEYFSETQRNKGNFPGRFSGRQFSNSRSEMNVSTLELGDSALYLCASLEPSTDTQYFGPGTRLTVL.

The chain employs TRBV20-1 and TRBJ2-3; TRBD2 aligns across 8 bases. The CDR3 covers 15 residues. The V and J ends lost 5 bases and 4 bases, in that order; junction bases with no gene match: 11. Per germline, CDR1 DFQATT and CDR2 SNEGSKA (reference sequence). The chain's CDR3 is CSAPRRLAKADTQYF. The CDR3 region has the DNA TGCAGTGCTCCCCGGCGACTAGCGAAGGCAGATACGCAGTATTTT.

V and J are TRBV20-1 and TRBJ2-1; 7 nucleotides line up with TRBD2. The germline gives CDR1 DFQATT, CDR2 SNEGSKA (reference sequence). The CDR3 has 15 residues. Trimming removed 5 bases from V and 0 bases from J; junction bases left unmatched: 7. The CDR3 protein is CSAGVGGSSYNEQFF. The CDR3 DNA is TGCAGTGCTGGGGTGGGGGGGAGCTCCTACAATGAGCAGTTCTTC.

The chain employs TRBV29-1 and TRBJ1-5; 11 nucleotides align to TRBD1. Germline CDR1 and CDR2: SQVTM and ANQGSEA. After removal of 6 bases from V and 5 bases from J, the junction contained 3 bases not matched to a gene. The CDR3 runs to 13 residues. This CDR3 reads CSVGTGGDQPQHF. CDR3 bases: TGCAGCGTCGGGACAGGGGGGGATCAGCCCCAGCATTTT.

This clonotype came up a few times. The V call is TRBV12-3 or TRBV12-4, the J call TRBJ2-6; 11 positions agree with TRBD2. The junction had 14 bases not matched to a gene; V was cut back by 7 bases and J by 0 bases. The CDR3 length is 20 residues. The CDR3 is CASTLGLAGGFSSGANVLTF. DNA for the CDR3: TGTGCCAGCACCCTGGGGCTAGCGGGGGGTTTCTCCTCTGGGGCCAACGTCCTGACTTTC.